This TCR beta chain was captured in a study of shared clonotypes between healthy human individuals. A remark on this clone: Antigen: not known.

In the CD4+ fraction, cells were divided into CD45RA+ naive and CD45RA-negative memory subsets. Study observations and caveats: Some clonotypes were shared by all four sorted-subset donors, while others were not shared. The non-shared ones had lower generation probabilities than the shared ones.

Libraries were prepared by immunoSEQ multiplex PCR; TCRdb keeps only in-frame clonotypes and omits some of them. The table records a few million clones, approximately 90% of them present only once. Germline V gene sequence: CDR1 SQVTM, CDR2 ANQGSEA. Germline trimming cut 5 bases from V and 2 bases from J; bases unmatched to any gene: 6. This CDR3 has 13 amino acids. This chain uses TRBV29-1 with TRBJ2-7, with 7 bases aligning to TRBD1. The material sequenced was naive CD4+ T cells sorted from blood. Subset meaning: CD45RA+ positively selected. The TCR originated in a man between 18 and 29 years old in good health. The CDR3 here is CSVHRGRPYEQYF. CDR3 DNA: TGCAGCGTTCACAGGGGCCGTCCCTACGAGCAGTACTTC.